Below are 5 T cell receptor beta chains sequenced from a single sample in a study of T cells after yellow fever vaccination. One entry per CDR3 protein, called by TCRdb with MiXCR from the 5' RACE reads. The data show 550,000 to 750,000 distinct CDR3 sequences, about 13% seen once. The sample in question was PBMCs, obtained on the day of the yellow fever booster vaccination. The receptors shown here come from a man younger than 45 who received the YFV17D yellow fever vaccine.

In this sample, this clonotype turned up once. The genes are TRBV7-2 and TRBJ2-1; D may be TRBD2 (6 bases). V was shortened by 4 bases and J by 0 bases, with 16 bases between the two germline ends. This CDR3 has 17 residues. Germline V CDR1 and CDR2: SGHTA, FQGNSA. For the CDR3, the DNA is TGTGCCAGCAGCTCGAACCATGGAGGGAGCTCCTACAATGAGCAGTTCTTC. Translating it yields CASSSNHGGSSYNEQFF.

In this sample, this clonotype turned up a few times. CDR3 in DNA: TGCGCCAGCAGCCATAGCGGGTCGAACACCGGGGAGCTGTTTTTT. Amino acids: CASSHSGSNTGELFF. The V call is TRBV4-3, the J call TRBJ2-2; 7 bases match TRBD2. This CDR3 region has 15 residues. Germline CDR1 and CDR2: LGHNA and YSLEER. V shed 3 bases and J 0 bases; nucleotides not matched to a gene: 1.

This clonotype was seen a handful of times. The rearrangement uses TRBV20-1 and TRBJ2-3; D gene uncertain. The CDR3 length is 11 residues. Trimming took off 0 bases at V and 5 bases at J, with 3 bases between the two ends. Germline loops: CDR1 DFQATT, CDR2 SNEGSKA (reference sequence). The CDR3 bases are TGCAGTGCTAGAGATGAAGATACGCAGTATTTT. This translates into CSARDEDTQYF.

Concerning this clonotype: Mismatch with germline at one junction end may stem from a read error. The gene calls are TRBV15 and TRBJ2-1, with TRBD1 matching over 9 bases. The germline gives CDR1 LNHNV, CDR2 YYDKDF (reference sequence). The CDR3 sequence is 18 residues long. Written as DNA, the CDR3 is TGTGCCACCAGCAGAGTACCGGGACAGGGTTTACTTTACAATGAGAAGTTCTTC. This codes for CATSRVPGQGLLYNEKFF.

This clonotype was seen more than once but under ten times. The chain combines TRBV4-3 with TRBJ2-7; a possible D gene is TRBD2 (5 bases). CDR3 length: 15 amino acids. Germline loops: CDR1 LGHNA, CDR2 YSLEER. Trimming stripped 1 base from V and 6 bases from J, with 16 bases between. CDR3: CASSQGAAVKGEQYF. The CDR3 DNA is TGCGCCAGCAGCCAAGGTGCAGCGGTAAAGGGCGAGCAGTACTTC.